The 2 T cell receptor beta chains reported below all come from one sample, sequenced in a study of T cell repertoires in cytomegalovirus infection. The antigens of these receptors remain unknown. Each CDR3 protein gets one entry after TCRdb re-called the reads with MiXCR. There are around 69,000 distinct CDR3 sequences in the sample; about 27% occur only once, and roughly three fifths lies in the top ten. The source was CD8+ T cells from cultured PBMCs, collected from culture after CMV antigen stimulation. These receptors were obtained from a human donor in good health (CMV status not recorded). Some clones in this sample may be carry-over from other donors' samples.

This clonotype was detected only a few times. The V gene is TRBV7-8, the J gene TRBJ1-6, with D uncertain. The CDR3 has 16 amino acids. V lost 5 bases to trimming and J lost 8 bases, with 19 bases between them. Germline CDR1 and CDR2: SGHVS and FQNEAQ. The CDR3 DNA is TGTGCCAGCAGCCGCGTCCCGGGGAGTGGGTATTCACCCCTCCACTTT. It translates to CASSRVPGSGYSPLHF.

Many counts were recorded for this clonotype. The chain couples TRBV27 to TRBJ2-7; D might be TRBD1 (5 bases). Germline CDR1 reads MNHEY; CDR2 reads SMNVEV (reference sequence). The CDR3 totals 14 residues. V shed 0 bases and J shed 9 bases, with 15 bases lying between them. The CDR3 sequence is CASSLSASDSGQYF. The CDR3 DNA reads TGTGCCAGCAGTTTATCTGCCTCCGACAGTGGGCAGTACTTC.